This T cell receptor (beta chain) originates from a study of blood T cells in healthy people across ages. Germline assignment: CDR1 LGHNT and CDR2 FRNRAP. The length of the CDR3 is 14 residues. V lost 6 bases, J lost 4 bases, and 6 bases stayed unmatched. This clonotype was seen a handful of times. Its antigen is unknown. Broader study findings: Compared with aged donors, long-lived donors showed fewer expanded clones, suggesting selection.

Alongside a J-beta primer mix, a sample-barcoded 5' primer served in a second PCR lasting about 7 to 12 cycles. MiXCR, run by TCRdb on the 5' RACE reads, gives a single entry per CDR3 protein. The table includes 1,800,000 or so distinct CDR3 sequences, 35% to 50% detected once. This TCR derives from a human donor in good health. V is TRBV12-5 and J is TRBJ2-5; 9 bases line up with TRBD1. The specimen was blood. CDR3 nucleotides: TGTGCTAGTGGGGGACAGGGAGGACGAGAGACCCAGTACTTC. It specifies CASGGQGGRETQYF.